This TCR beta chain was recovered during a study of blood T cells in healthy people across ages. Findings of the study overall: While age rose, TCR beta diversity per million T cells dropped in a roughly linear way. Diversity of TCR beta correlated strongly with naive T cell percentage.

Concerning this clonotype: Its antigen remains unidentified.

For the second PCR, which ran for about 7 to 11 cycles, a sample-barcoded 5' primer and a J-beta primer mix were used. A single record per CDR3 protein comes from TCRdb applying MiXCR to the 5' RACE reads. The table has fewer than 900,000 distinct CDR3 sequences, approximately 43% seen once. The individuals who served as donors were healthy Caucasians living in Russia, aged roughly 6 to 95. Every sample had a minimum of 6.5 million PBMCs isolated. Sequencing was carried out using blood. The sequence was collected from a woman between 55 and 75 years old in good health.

The CDR3 DNA reads TGCAGTGCTAGGCACAGGGGGCCAGCCGGGGAGCTGTTTTTT. Protein: CSARHRGPAGELFF. J is TRBJ2-2 and V is TRBV20-1; 9 bases line up with TRBD1. The CDR3 covers 14 residues. Germline assignment: CDR1 DFQATT and CDR2 SNEGSKA (reference sequence). V lost 3 bases to trimming and J lost 6 bases; unmatched junction nucleotides: 5.